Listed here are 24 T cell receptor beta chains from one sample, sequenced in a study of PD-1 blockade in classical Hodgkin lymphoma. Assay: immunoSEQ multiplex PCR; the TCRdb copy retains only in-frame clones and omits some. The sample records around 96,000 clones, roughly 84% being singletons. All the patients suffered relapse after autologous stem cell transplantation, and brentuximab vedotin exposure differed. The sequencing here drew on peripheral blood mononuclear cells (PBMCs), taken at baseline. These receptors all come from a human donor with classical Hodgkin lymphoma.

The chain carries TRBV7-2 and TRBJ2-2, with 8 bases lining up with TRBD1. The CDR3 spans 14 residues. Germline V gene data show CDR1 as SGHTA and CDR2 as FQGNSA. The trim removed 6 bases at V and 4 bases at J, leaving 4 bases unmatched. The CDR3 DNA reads TGTGCCAGCAGATCGGACAGGGTCACCGGGGAGCTGTTTTTT. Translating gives CASRSDRVTGELFF.

CDR3 sequence: CASSLDPGSSKNIQYF. The CDR3 nucleotides are TGTGCCAGCAGCTTAGATCCAGGGTCATCCAAAAACATTCAGTACTTC. V and J are TRBV7-9 and TRBJ2-4; D may be TRBD1 (5 bases). V lost 1 base to trimming and J lost 2 bases, with 12 bases between them. Germline CDR1 SEHNR, CDR2 FQNEAQ (reference sequence). CDR3 size: 16 residues.

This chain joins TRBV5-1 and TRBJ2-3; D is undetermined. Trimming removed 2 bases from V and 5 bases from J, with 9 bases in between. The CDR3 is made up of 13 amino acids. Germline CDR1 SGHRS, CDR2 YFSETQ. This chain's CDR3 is CASSFSTGDTQYF. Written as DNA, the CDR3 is TGCGCCAGCAGCTTTAGTACCGGAGATACGCAGTATTTT.

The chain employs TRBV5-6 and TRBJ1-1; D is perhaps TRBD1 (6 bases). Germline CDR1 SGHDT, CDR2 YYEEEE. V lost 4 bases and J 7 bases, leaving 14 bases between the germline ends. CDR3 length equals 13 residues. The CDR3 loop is CASSRAGTNEAFF. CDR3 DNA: TGTGCCAGCAGCAGGGCCGGGACAAATGAAGCTTTCTTT. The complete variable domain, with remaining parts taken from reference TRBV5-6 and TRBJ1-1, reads DAGVTQSPTHLIKTRGQQVTLRCSPKSGHDTVSWYQQALGQGPQFIFQYYEEEERQRGNFPDRFSGHQFPNYSSELNVNALLLGDSALYLCASSRAGTNEAFFGQGTRLTVV.

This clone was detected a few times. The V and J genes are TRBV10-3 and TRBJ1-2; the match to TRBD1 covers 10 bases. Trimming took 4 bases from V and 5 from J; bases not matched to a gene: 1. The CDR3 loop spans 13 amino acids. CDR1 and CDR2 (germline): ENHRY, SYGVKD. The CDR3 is CAISADRGYGYTF. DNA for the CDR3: TGTGCCATCAGTGCGGACAGGGGGTATGGCTACACCTTC.

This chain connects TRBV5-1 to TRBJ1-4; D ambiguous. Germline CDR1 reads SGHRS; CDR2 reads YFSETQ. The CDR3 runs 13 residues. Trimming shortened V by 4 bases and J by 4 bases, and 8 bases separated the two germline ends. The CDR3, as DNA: TGCGCCAGCAGCCGGTCGGATAATGAAAAACTGTTTTTT. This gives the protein CASSRSDNEKLFF.

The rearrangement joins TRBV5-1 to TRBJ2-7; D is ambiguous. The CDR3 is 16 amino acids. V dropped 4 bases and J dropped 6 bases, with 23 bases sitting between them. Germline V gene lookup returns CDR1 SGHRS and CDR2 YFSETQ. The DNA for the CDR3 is TGCGCCAGCAGCCGGAACGGACGCAGGTCGATTGGCGAGCAGTACTTC. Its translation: CASSRNGRRSIGEQYF.

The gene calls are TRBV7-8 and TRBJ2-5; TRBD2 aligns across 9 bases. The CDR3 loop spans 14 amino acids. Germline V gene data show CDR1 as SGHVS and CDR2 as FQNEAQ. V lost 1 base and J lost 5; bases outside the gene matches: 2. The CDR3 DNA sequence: TGTGCCAGCAGCTTAGGGGCGGGAGGGGAGACCCAGTACTTC. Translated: CASSLGAGGETQYF.

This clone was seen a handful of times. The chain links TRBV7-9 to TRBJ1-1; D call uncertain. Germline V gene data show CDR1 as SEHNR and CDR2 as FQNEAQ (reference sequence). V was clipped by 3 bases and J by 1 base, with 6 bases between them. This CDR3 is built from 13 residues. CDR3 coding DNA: TGTGCCAGCAGCTTGGACCCGAACACTGAAGCTTTCTTT. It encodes CASSLDPNTEAFF.

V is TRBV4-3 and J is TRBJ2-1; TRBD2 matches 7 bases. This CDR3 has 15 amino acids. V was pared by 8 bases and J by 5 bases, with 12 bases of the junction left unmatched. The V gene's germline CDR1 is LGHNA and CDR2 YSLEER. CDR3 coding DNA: TGCGCCAGCGCTATTACGGGACTACCTAACAATGAGCAGTTCTTC. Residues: CASAITGLPNNEQFF.

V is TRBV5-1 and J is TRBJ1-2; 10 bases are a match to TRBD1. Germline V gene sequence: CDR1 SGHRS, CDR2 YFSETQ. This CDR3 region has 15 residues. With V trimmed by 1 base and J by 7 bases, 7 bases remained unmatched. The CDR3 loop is CASSLSPGTGVGYTF. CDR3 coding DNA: TGCGCCAGCAGCTTGAGTCCCGGGACAGGGGTTGGCTACACCTTC.

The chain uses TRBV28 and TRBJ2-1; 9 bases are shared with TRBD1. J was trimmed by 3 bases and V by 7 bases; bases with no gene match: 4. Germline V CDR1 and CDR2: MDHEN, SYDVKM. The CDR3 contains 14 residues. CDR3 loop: CASKGTGHYNEQFF. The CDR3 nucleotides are TGTGCCAGCAAGGGGACAGGGCACTACAATGAGCAGTTCTTC. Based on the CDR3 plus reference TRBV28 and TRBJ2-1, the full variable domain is DVKVTQSSRYLVKRTGEKVFLECVQDMDHENMFWYRQDPGLGLRLIYFSYDVKMKEKGDIPEGYSVSREKKERFSLILESASTNQTSMYLCASKGTGHYNEQFFGPGTRLTVL.

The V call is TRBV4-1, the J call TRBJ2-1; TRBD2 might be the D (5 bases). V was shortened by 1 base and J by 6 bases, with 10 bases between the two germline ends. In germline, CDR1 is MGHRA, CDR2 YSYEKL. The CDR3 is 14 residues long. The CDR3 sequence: CASSQGGSANEQFF. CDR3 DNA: TGCGCCAGCAGCCAAGGAGGTAGCGCCAATGAGCAGTTCTTC.

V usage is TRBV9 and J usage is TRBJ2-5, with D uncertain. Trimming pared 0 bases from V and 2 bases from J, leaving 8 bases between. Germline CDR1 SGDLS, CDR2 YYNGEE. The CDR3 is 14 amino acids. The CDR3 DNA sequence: TGTGCCAGCAGCGTAGAGAGTAGTCAAGAGACCCAGTACTTC. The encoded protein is CASSVESSQETQYF. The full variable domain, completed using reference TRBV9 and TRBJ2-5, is DSGVTQTPKHLITATGQRVTLRCSPRSGDLSVYWYQQSLDQGLQFLIQYYNGEERAKGNILERFSAQQFPDLHSELNLSSLELGDSALYFCASSVESSQETQYFGPGTRLLVL.

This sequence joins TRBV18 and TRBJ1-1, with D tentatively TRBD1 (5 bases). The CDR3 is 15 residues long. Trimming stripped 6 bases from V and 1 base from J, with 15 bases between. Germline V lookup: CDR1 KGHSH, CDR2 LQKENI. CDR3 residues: CASSAGGVGNTEAFF. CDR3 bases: TGTGCCAGCTCCGCGGGAGGGGTTGGGAACACTGAAGCTTTCTTT.

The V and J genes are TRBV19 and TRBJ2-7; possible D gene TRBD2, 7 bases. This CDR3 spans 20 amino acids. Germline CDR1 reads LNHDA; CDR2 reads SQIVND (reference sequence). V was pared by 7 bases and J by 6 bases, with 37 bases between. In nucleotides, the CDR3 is TGTGCCAGTACTCCTGCACAGGGCAGGGTAGGGGCGGGAGAAGCGAGCGAGCAGTACTTC. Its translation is CASTPAQGRVGAGEASEQYF.

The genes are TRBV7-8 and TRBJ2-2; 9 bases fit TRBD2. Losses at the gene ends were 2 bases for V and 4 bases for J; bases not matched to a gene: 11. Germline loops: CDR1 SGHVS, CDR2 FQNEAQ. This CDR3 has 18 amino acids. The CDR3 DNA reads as TGTGCCAGCAGCTTAATTGGCGGGAGGGGAGGGGCCACCGGGGAGCTGTTTTTT. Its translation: CASSLIGGRGGATGELFF.

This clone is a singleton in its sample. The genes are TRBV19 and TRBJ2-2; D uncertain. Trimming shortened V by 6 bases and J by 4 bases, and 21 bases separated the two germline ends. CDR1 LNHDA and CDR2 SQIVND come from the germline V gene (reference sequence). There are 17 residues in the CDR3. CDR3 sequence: CASSPRVSTLVTGELFF. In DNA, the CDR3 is TGTGCCAGTAGCCCGAGAGTTTCAACATTGGTCACCGGGGAGCTGTTTTTT. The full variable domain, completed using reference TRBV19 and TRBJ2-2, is DGGITQSPKYLFRKEGQNVTLSCEQNLNHDAMYWYRQDPGQGLRLIYYSQIVNDFQKGDIAEGYSVSREKKESFPLTVTSAQKNPTAFYLCASSPRVSTLVTGELFFGEGSRLTVL.

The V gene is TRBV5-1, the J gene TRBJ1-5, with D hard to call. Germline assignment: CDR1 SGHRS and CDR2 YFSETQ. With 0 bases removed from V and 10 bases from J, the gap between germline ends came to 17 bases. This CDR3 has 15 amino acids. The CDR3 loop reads CASSLEGTGIGPQHF. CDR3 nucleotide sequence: TGCGCCAGCAGCTTGGAGGGCACCGGAATCGGCCCCCAGCATTTT.

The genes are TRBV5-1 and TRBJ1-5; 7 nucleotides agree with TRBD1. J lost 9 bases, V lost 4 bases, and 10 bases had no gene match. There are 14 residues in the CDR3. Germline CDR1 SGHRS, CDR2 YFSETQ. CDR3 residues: CASSTGQDGGPQHF. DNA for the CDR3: TGCGCCAGCAGCACCGGACAGGATGGGGGGCCCCAGCATTTT.

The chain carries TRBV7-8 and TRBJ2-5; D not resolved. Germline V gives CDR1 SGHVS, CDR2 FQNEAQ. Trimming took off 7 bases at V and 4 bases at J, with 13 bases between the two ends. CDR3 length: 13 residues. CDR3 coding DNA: TGTGCCAGCAAAAGCAACCGCCGAGAGACCCAGTACTTC. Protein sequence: CASKSNRRETQYF.

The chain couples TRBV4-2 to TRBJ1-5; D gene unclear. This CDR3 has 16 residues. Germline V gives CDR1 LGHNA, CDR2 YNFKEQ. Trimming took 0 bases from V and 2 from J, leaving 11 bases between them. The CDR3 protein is CASSQEAGIGNQPQHF. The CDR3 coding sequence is TGTGCCAGCAGCCAAGAAGCGGGGATCGGCAATCAGCCCCAGCATTTT.

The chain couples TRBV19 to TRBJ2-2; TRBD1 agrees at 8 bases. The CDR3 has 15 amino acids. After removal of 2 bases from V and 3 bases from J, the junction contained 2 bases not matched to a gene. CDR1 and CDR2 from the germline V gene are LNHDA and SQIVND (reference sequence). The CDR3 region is CASSIQGAHTGELFF. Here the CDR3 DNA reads TGTGCCAGTAGTATACAGGGGGCGCACACCGGGGAGCTGTTTTTT.

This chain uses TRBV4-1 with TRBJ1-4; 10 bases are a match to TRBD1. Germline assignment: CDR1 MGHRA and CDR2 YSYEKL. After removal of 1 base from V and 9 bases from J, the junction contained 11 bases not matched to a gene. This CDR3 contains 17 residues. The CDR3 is CASSQVTPGQGTQKLFF. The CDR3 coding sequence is TGCGCCAGCAGCCAAGTGACGCCGGGACAGGGGACGCAAAAACTGTTTTTT.